The 21 T cell receptor beta chains in this list originate from one sample, sequenced in a study of CD8 T cells in ankylosing spondylitis. Study results and caveats: Blood of patients with ankylosing spondylitis appeared to be characterized by a TCR beta motif of eight or nine highly homologous variants.

The antigens for these receptors are not known. MiXCR, applied by TCRdb to the 5' RACE reads, yields one record per CDR3 protein. Here the sample spans 750,000 to 850,000 distinct CDR3 sequences, about 12% being singletons. Material for sequencing was blood, either unsorted or a sorted T cell fraction (not recorded which). These receptor sequences come from a male donor with ankylosing spondylitis.

The chain employs TRBV25-1 and TRBJ1-5; D might be TRBD1 (6 bases). Germline CDR1 is MGHDK and CDR2 is SYGVNS. V lost 3 bases to trimming and J lost 0 bases, with 12 bases between them. The CDR3 covers 16 residues. CDR3 DNA: TGTGCCAGCAGTGAGGGGAGGGGGAATAGCAATCAGCCCCAGCATTTT. Amino acid sequence: CASSEGRGNSNQPQHF.

This clonotype was seen many times. The chain couples TRBV6-1 to TRBJ2-2; TRBD1 aligns across 10 bases. With V trimmed by 8 bases and J by 2 bases, 2 bases remained unmatched. CDR3 length equals 14 residues. Germline CDR1 reads MNHNS; CDR2 reads SASEGT. CDR3 coding DNA: TGTGCCAGCGGGGACAGGGGAAACACCGGGGAGCTGTTTTTT. Encoded protein: CASGDRGNTGELFF.

This clonotype was observed many times. The chain carries TRBV12-3 or TRBV12-4 and TRBJ2-7; weak D call: TRBD2 (6 bases). Trimming cost V 7 bases and J 0 bases, with 16 bases left between them. The CDR3 is 15 amino acids. CDR3 residues: CASTFTGLPSYEQYF. The CDR3 coding sequence is TGTGCCAGCACTTTCACGGGACTGCCCTCCTACGAGCAGTACTTC.

A remark on this clonotype: Without the conserved terminal phenylalanine or tryptophan, this CDR3 likely stems from a read error. The gene calls are TRBV11-1 and TRBJ2-5; D might be TRBD1 (6 bases). The V end lost 2 bases, the J end lost 1 base, and 20 bases lay between the germline ends. CDR1 SGHAT and CDR2 FQDESV come from the germline V gene (reference sequence). CDR3 size: 18 residues. The CDR3 DNA follows: TGTGCCAGCAGCTTACCCCGGTTTCCCAGGGGCCCCCAAGAGACCCAGTACCTC. Translation: CASSLPRFPRGPQETQYL.

This clonotype was seen a few times. The chain employs TRBV6-1 and TRBJ2-7; D could derive from TRBD1 or TRBD2 (5 bases each). This CDR3 has 13 residues. Germline CDR1 is MNHNS and CDR2 is SASEGT. Trimming cost V 6 bases and J 0 bases, with 9 bases left between them. CDR3 in amino acids: CASSGALSYEQYF. DNA for the CDR3: TGTGCCAGCAGCGGGGCGCTCTCCTACGAGCAGTACTTC.

The genes are TRBV20-1 and TRBJ2-7; no reliable D call. Trimming removed 4 bases at V and 4 bases at J, with 8 bases between. Germline CDR1 DFQATT, CDR2 SNEGSKA (reference sequence). The CDR3 loop spans 11 amino acids. The CDR3: CSANRLYEQYF. The CDR3 region has the DNA TGCAGTGCTAACAGACTGTACGAGCAGTACTTC.

Ten or more counts support this clonotype. This chain connects TRBV7-2 to TRBJ2-7, with D possibly TRBD1 on 5 matching bases. V lost 0 bases to trimming and J lost 3 bases, with 9 bases between them. Germline assignment: CDR1 SGHTA and CDR2 FQGNSA. This CDR3 region has 14 residues. CDR3 sequence (DNA): TGTGCCAGCAGCTTAGCGGGGCAAAACTACGAGCAGTACTTC. Its protein is CASSLAGQNYEQYF.

This clonotype appeared a few times. This sequence joins TRBV6-1 and TRBJ2-1, with D tentatively TRBD1 (5 bases). The germline V and J ends were trimmed by 7 bases and 7 bases, with 20 bases remaining between them. Germline CDR1 MNHNS, CDR2 SASEGT. This CDR3 has 15 residues. CDR3 sequence (DNA): TGTGCCAGCACTCTCGCCCCCTCGACAGTTAATGAGCAGTTCTTC. As protein: CASTLAPSTVNEQFF.

The genes are TRBV7-2 and TRBJ1-5; unclear D gene. Germline V gives CDR1 SGHTA, CDR2 FQGNSA. The CDR3 is 12 residues long. Trimming left V 4 bases short and J 7 bases short, with 8 bases between. The CDR3 nucleotides are TGTGCCAGCAGCTCCATATCCCAGCCCCAGCATTTT. This gives the protein CASSSISQPQHF.

V gene TRBV5-1 combines with J gene TRBJ2-1, with D hard to call. The V gene lost 6 bases and the J gene lost 7 bases, with 14 bases spanning the gap. Germline V gene lookup returns CDR1 SGHRS and CDR2 YFSETQ. This CDR3 contains 13 residues. The CDR3 nucleotides read TGCGCCAGCATTGGGCAGCCGATGAATGAGCAGTTCTTC. Translated, it gives CASIGQPMNEQFF.

The sample holds a few counts of this clonotype. CDR3 in amino acids: CASSLTLVTSTDTQYF. The CDR3 nucleotides are TGCGCCAGCAGCTTGACTTTAGTTACTAGCACAGATACGCAGTATTTT. The chain couples TRBV5-1 to TRBJ2-3; no clear D gene. CDR1 and CDR2 (germline): SGHRS, YFSETQ. Between the trimmed V and J ends, which lost 1 base and 0 bases, there was a span of 12 bases. The CDR3 consists of 16 residues.

The chain uses TRBV28 and TRBJ1-2, with a weak D call TRBD1 (6 bases). CDR1 and CDR2 (germline): MDHEN, SYDVKM. CDR3 length: 15 amino acids. Trimming took off 6 bases at V and 5 bases at J, with 19 bases between the two ends. The CDR3 DNA reads TGTGCCAGCAGCCTACTACAGGGCGAGTTTTATGGCTACACCTTC. Residues: CASSLLQGEFYGYTF.

This clonotype has only a few counts. V gene TRBV11-1 combines with J gene TRBJ2-5; possible D gene TRBD1, 5 bases. V lost 1 base and J lost 3, with 9 bases in between. The CDR3 consists of 14 residues. Germline-derived CDR1 and CDR2 are SGHAT and FQDESV (reference sequence). As DNA, the CDR3 is TGTGCCAGCAGCTTAGATGCAGGGAAAGAGACCCAGTACTTC. As protein: CASSLDAGKETQYF. Full variable domain (remainder filled in from reference TRBV11-1 and TRBJ2-5): EAEVAQSPRYKITEKSQAVAFWCDPISGHATLYWYRQILGQGPELLVQFQDESVVDDSQLPKDRFSAERLKGVDSTLKIQPAELGDSAMYLCASSLDAGKETQYFGPGTRLLVL.

The chain joins TRBV29-1 to TRBJ2-7, with 7 positions matching TRBD2. Germline-derived CDR1 and CDR2 are SQVTM and ANQGSEA. The CDR3 consists of 14 residues. Unmatched junction bases numbered 13, after V lost 7 bases and J lost 4 bases. DNA for the CDR3: TGCAGCGCCGTAAGGGGCGGGAGTTCGTACGAGCAGTACTTC. Amino acids: CSAVRGGSSYEQYF.

This clonotype was counted a few times. The rearrangement links TRBV24-1 to TRBJ2-1; 7 bases are a match to TRBD2. The V segment lost 3 bases and the J segment 5 bases; nucleotides outside the gene matches: 3. This CDR3 is 14 amino acids long. CDR1 is KGHDR, CDR2 SFDVKD, per germline. DNA of the CDR3: TGTGCCACCAGTGATGGAGGGACTAACAATGAGCAGTTCTTC. It yields the protein CATSDGGTNNEQFF.

The rearrangement joins TRBV20-1 to TRBJ2-1, with 13 bases aligning to TRBD2. Losses at the gene ends were 6 bases for V and 9 bases for J; bases not matched to a gene: 8. Germline lookup yields CDR1 DFQATT and CDR2 SNEGSKA (reference sequence). The CDR3 runs to 14 residues. The CDR3 loop reads CSASGLAGRGEQFF. The CDR3 DNA reads as TGCAGTGCCTCGGGACTAGCGGGAAGAGGTGAGCAGTTCTTC.

The chain employs TRBV20-1 and TRBJ2-7; D uncertain. Germline CDR1 is DFQATT and CDR2 is SNEGSKA (reference sequence). CDR3 length: 14 amino acids. V lost 0 bases, J lost 4 bases, and 13 bases lay in between. In nucleotides, the CDR3 is TGCAGTGCTAGAGATTCGTACTTCTCATACGAGCAGTACTTC. It specifies CSARDSYFSYEQYF.

Here the CDR3 DNA reads TGCAGCGTGGGGGGACGCCTCAGGGATGGCTACACCTTC. Translated, it gives CSVGGRLRDGYTF. The chain combines TRBV29-1 with TRBJ1-2; D possibly corresponds to TRBD1 (5 bases). This CDR3 has 13 residues. Germline CDR1 reads SQVTM; CDR2 reads ANQGSEA. V was clipped by 6 bases and J by 6 bases, with 17 bases between them.

This clonotype has only a few counts. This rearrangement joins TRBV4-3 to TRBJ2-7; 7 nucleotides agree with TRBD2. Trimming at V came to 0 bases and at J to 7 bases, leaving 9 bases not matched to a gene. The CDR3 has 15 residues. The germline V gene has CDR1 LGHNA and CDR2 YSLEER. CDR3: CASSQDASGGGEQYF. CDR3 in DNA: TGCGCCAGCAGCCAAGATGCTAGCGGTGGTGGGGAGCAGTACTTC.

This clonotype has ten or more counts. The rearrangement uses TRBV5-1 and TRBJ2-1; 7 nucleotides match TRBD2. V dropped 3 bases and J dropped 0; count of bases not matched to a gene: 12. Per germline, CDR1 SGHRS and CDR2 YFSETQ. The CDR3 is 18 residues long. CDR3 sequence reads: CASSWTGSRGSSYNEQFF. The CDR3 DNA reads TGCGCCAGCAGCTGGACTGGGTCGCGGGGGAGCTCCTACAATGAGCAGTTCTTC. The full variable domain, rest sourced from reference TRBV5-1 and TRBJ2-1, is KAGVTQTPRYLIKTRGQQVTLSCSPISGHRSVSWYQQTPGQGLQFLFEYFSETQRNKGNFPGRFSGRQFSNSRSEMNVSTLELGDSALYLCASSWTGSRGSSYNEQFFGPGTRLTVL.

In its sample, this clonotype was seen many times. The chain uses TRBV5-8 and TRBJ1-1; no clear D gene. CDR1 is SGHTS, CDR2 YDEGEE, per germline. The CDR3 totals 15 residues. The V and J ends lost 4 bases and 1 base respectively, with 14 bases between them. CDR3 in amino acids: CASSAWRGGNTEAFF. In DNA form, the CDR3 reads TGTGCCAGCAGCGCCTGGCGGGGAGGGAACACTGAAGCTTTCTTT.